The 14 T cell receptor beta chains below all came from one sample that was sequenced in a study of TET2 disruption in CD19-targeted CAR T cells. The method was immunoSEQ multiplex PCR; TCRdb's version includes in-frame clones alone and lacks a portion of them. The repertoire table contains 25,000 to 30,000 clones. The antigens these receptors bind are not known. Treatment here: autologous CTL019 cells: CD19 CAR with 4-1BB and CD3 zeta domains. This material consisted of CD8- CAR+ T cells sorted from cultured blood T cells, taken for CD19 CAR T cell therapy. Subset specified: CD8-negative CAR-positive T cells from the infusion product. The receptors come from a man between 70 and 80 years old with chronic lymphocytic leukemia.

Details on this clone: The read halts 3 residues ahead of the CDR3 end, with the missing end drawn from the germline J gene. The same CDR3 can be traced to other DNA sequences in this sample. The V call is TRBV2, the J call TRBJ1-2; 9 positions agree with TRBD1. Germline V gene data show CDR1 as SNHLY and CDR2 as FYNNEI. The CDR3 extends over 14 amino acids. After removal of 4 bases from V and 5 bases from J, the junction contained 5 bases not matched to a gene. CDR3 in amino acids: CASSVTGGGYGYTF. The sequenced CDR3 bases are TGTGCCAGCAGTGTTACAGGGGGCGGATATGGC.

Details on this clone: The DNA ends 3 residues before the CDR3 does, and the rest of the CDR3 is filled in from the germline J gene. V usage is TRBV19 and J usage is TRBJ1-2; D may be TRBD1 (5 bases). The CDR3 has 15 residues. CDR1 and CDR2 (germline): LNHDA, SQIVND (reference sequence). This CDR3 is CASASSGGIRSDYTF. CDR3 DNA (partial): TGTGCCAGTGCGTCTAGCGGGGGAATCAGGTCCGAC.

Details on this clone: The read ends 3 residues early relative to the CDR3; the germline J gene fills the gap. This rearrangement joins TRBV2 to TRBJ1-4; D unresolved. The V gene's germline CDR1 is SNHLY and CDR2 FYNNEI. The ends were cut back, 0 bases at V and 7 bases at J, with 9 bases in the middle. There are 14 residues in the CDR3. The CDR3 DNA, read in part, is TGTGCCAGCAGTGAAGCGACGGAGGGTGAAAAA. It yields the protein CASSEATEGEK. The complete CDR3 sequence is CASSEATEGEKLFF.

Turning to this clone: Read data end 3 residues before the CDR3 end; the end is taken from the germline J gene. This chain uses TRBV7-3 with TRBJ2-3; D remains unclear. The germline CDR1 and CDR2 sequences are SGHTA and FQGTGA. This CDR3 has 13 amino acids. Trimming shortened V by 4 bases and J by 4 bases, and 9 bases separated the two germline ends. The CDR3 bases that were read are TGTGCCAGCAGCTCCCGAGCATCAGATACG. It yields the protein CASSSRASDT. The CDR3 in its entirety is CASSSRASDTQYF.

A word on this clone: The read stops 3 residues short of the end of the CDR3; the missing end is completed from the germline J gene. This chain connects TRBV18 to TRBJ2-7; D is uncertain. Trimming took 3 bases from V and 3 from J, leaving 6 bases between them. Germline lookup yields CDR1 KGHSH and CDR2 LQKENI. There are 12 residues in the CDR3. CDR3 region: CASSPGSYEQYF. CDR3 DNA (partial): TGTGCCAGCTCACCCGGTAGCTACGAG.

Concerning this clone: The CDR3 end falls 3 residues outside the read, so it is completed with the germline J gene. V is TRBV19 and J is TRBJ2-4, with 9 bases identical to TRBD1. Germline V CDR1 and CDR2: LNHDA, SQIVND (reference sequence). The CDR3 has 16 residues. The CDR3 reads CASTTRDRVTGYGQYF. Incomplete CDR3 DNA: TGTGCCAGTACCACCCGGGACAGGGTCACGGGCTATGGT.

Points on this clone: The read ends 3 residues shy of where the CDR3 ends; the end is completed using the germline J gene. The V call is TRBV2, the J call TRBJ2-1, with D possibly TRBD1 on 5 matching bases. Trimming removed 4 bases from V and 3 bases from J, with 7 bases in between. Per the germline V gene, CDR1 is SNHLY and CDR2 is FYNNEI. This CDR3 region has 13 residues. This CDR3 is CASSADSYNEQFF. The covered CDR3 bases are TGTGCCAGCAGTGCAGACAGCTACAATGAG.

Turning to this clone: An end of the junction does not agree with germline; a read error may underlie this. The read finishes 3 residues shy of the CDR3 end, and the germline J gene is used to complete it. Different DNA sequences within this sample yield the same CDR3. The chain has TRBV5-1 and TRBJ1-2; D might be TRBD1 (6 bases). From germline, CDR1 is SGHRS and CDR2 YFSETQ. CDR3 length equals 14 residues. The CDR3 bases that were read are TGCGCCAGCAGCCTGGGGACAAGCCGGGATGGT. Protein product: CASSLGTSRDG. Given in full, the CDR3 is CASSLGTSRDGYTF.

As regards this clone: The read comes to an end 3 residues before the CDR3 does, leaving the germline J gene to fill in the end. V gene TRBV6-2 or TRBV6-3 combines with J gene TRBJ1-1; 8 positions agree with TRBD1. This CDR3 is 14 amino acids long. The germline V gene encodes CDR1 MNHEY and CDR2 SVGEGT. V lost 6 bases and J lost 1; bases outside the gene matches: 4. This CDR3 is CASRDRAANTEAFF. CDR3 DNA, as far as it was read: TGTGCCAGCAGGGACAGGGCCGCGAACACTGAA.

In the case of this clone: At one boundary the junction diverges from the germline segment, which might be a read error. Read data end 3 residues before the CDR3 end; the end is taken from the germline J gene. This chain links TRBV7-9 with TRBJ2-4; D may be TRBD1 (6 bases). The CDR3 totals 15 residues. Germline V CDR1 and CDR2: SEHNR, FQNEAQ (reference sequence). Partial CDR3 DNA: TGTTCCAGCAGCCCGGGTGGGGGACACCAAGAGACT. Translation: CSSSPGGGHQET. The full-length CDR3 reads as CSSSPGGGHQETQYF.

For this clone: With the read ending 3 residues before the CDR3 end, the germline J gene is used to fill in that end. The V gene is TRBV20-1, the J gene TRBJ2-5; 7 nucleotides align to TRBD1. Germline assignment: CDR1 DFQATT and CDR2 SNEGSKA (reference sequence). The V segment lost 6 bases and the J segment 3 bases; nucleotides outside the gene matches: 7. This CDR3 region has 13 residues. The DNA read from the CDR3 is TGCAGTGCCGAAGGGACAGCAAAAGAGACC. It is translated as CSAEGTAKET. The whole CDR3 reads CSAEGTAKETQYF.

Comments on this clone: The read terminates 3 residues ahead of where the CDR3 ends, so the germline J gene completes it. This chain connects TRBV7-8 to TRBJ2-4; the match to TRBD1 covers 9 bases. In germline, CDR1 is SGHVS, CDR2 FQNEAQ. There are 15 residues in the CDR3. The CDR3 is CASSSRDRDYYGQYF. The sequenced part of the CDR3 DNA is TGTGCCAGCAGCTCCCGGGACAGGGATTATTATGGT.

Comment on this clone: The observed sequence ends 3 residues before the CDR3 terminus, with the missing tail filled in from the germline J gene. The genes are TRBV20-1 and TRBJ1-2, with D hard to call. The CDR3 is made up of 14 amino acids. From germline, CDR1 is DFQATT and CDR2 SNEGSKA (reference sequence). This chain's CDR3 is CSARTYGFDYDYTF. The sequenced part of the CDR3 DNA is TGCAGTGCTAGAACATACGGGTTTGACTACGAC.

Note on this clone: The sequenced fragment ends 3 residues before the CDR3 boundary, so the rest is inferred from the germline J gene. The chain joins TRBV10-3 to TRBJ1-2; TRBD1 aligns across 9 bases. The CDR3 is 14 residues long. Germline lookup yields CDR1 ENHRY and CDR2 SYGVKD. V shed 10 bases and J 4 bases; nucleotides not matched to a gene: 10. The CDR3 spells CATLQGAQGYGYTF. The covered CDR3 bases are TGTGCCACCTTACAGGGGGCGCAAGGCTATGGC.